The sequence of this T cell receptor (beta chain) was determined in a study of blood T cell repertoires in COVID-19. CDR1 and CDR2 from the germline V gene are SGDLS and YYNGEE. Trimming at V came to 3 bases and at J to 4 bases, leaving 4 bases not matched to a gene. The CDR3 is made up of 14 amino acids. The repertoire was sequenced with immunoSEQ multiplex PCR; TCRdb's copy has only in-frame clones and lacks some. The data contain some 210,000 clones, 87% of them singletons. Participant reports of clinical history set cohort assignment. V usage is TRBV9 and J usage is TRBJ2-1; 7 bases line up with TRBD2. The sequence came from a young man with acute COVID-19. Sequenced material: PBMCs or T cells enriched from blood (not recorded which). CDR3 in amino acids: CASSAQGGYNEQFF. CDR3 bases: TGTGCCAGCAGCGCTCAGGGAGGGTACAATGAGCAGTTCTTC.